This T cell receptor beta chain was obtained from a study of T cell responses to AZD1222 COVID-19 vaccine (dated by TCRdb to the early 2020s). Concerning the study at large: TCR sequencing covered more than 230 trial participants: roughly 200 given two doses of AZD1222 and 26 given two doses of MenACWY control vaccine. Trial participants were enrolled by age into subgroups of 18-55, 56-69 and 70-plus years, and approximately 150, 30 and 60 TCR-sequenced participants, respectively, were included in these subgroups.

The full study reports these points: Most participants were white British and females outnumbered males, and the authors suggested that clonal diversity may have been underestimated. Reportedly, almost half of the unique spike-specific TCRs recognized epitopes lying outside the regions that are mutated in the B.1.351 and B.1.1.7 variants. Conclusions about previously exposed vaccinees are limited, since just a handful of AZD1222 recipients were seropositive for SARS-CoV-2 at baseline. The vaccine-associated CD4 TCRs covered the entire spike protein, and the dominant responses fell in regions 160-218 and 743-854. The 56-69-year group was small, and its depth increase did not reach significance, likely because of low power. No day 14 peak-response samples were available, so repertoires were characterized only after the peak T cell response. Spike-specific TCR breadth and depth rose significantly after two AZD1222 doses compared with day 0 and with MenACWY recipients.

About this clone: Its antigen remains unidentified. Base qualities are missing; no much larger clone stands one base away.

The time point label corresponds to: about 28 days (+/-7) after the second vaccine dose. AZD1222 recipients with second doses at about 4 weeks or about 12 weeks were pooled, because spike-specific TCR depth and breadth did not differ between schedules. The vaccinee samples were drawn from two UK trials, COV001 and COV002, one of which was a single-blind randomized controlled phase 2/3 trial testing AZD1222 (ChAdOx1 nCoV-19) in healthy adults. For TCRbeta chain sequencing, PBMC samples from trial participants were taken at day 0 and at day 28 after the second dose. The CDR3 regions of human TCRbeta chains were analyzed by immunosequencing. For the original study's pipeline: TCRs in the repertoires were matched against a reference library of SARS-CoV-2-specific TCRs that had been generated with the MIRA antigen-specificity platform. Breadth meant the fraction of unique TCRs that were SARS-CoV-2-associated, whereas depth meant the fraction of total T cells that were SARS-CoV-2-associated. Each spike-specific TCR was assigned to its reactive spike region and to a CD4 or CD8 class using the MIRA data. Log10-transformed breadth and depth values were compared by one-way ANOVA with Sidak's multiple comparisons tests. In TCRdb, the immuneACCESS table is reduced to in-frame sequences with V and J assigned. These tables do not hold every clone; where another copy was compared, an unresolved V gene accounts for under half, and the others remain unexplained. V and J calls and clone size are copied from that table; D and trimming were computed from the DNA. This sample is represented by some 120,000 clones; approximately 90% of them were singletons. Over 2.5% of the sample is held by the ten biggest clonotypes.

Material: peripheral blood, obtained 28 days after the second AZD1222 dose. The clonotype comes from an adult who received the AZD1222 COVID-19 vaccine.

The bases read TGTGCCAGCAGTTACCGAGCTAAAAGCTCCTACGAGCAGTACTTC. It translates as CASSYRAKSSYEQYF. The chain is made from TRBV6-5 and TRBJ2-7; no D gene call is confident. In the germline V gene, CDR1 corresponds to MNHEY and CDR2 to SVGAGI. Counted from cysteine to phenylalanine, this CDR3 has 15 amino acids. Here the CDR3 DNA is all that survives: 45 bases in frame from base 1. At the junction V is shortened by 2 bases and J by 0 bases, with 11 bases in between.